Listed below are T cell receptor beta chains from one sample, sequenced in a study of cytomegalovirus exposure and HLA in healthy donors. This table comes from immunoSEQ multiplex PCR, and its TCRdb copy is limited to in-frame clones, with some not included. The sample consists of about 200,000 clones, 70% to 80% of them appearing once. Material: PBMCs. All receptors come from a woman between 50 and 59 years old in good health and CMV-seronegative. Each CDR3 is given with its conserved first and last residue. The D gene is left open where the match is weak.

v_call,d_call,j_call,cdr3_aa
TRBV4-3,TRBD1,TRBJ1-2,CASSQEAGQGAEGYTF
TRBV5-1,NA,TRBJ2-5,CASSLDSQETQYF
TRBV7-9,TRBD1,TRBJ2-7,CASSLGSGTGADEQYF
TRBV2,TRBD1,TRBJ1-1,CASTRQGGLMNTEAFF
TRBV9,TRBD2,TRBJ2-2,CASNPGLAFAGELFF
TRBV6-5,NA,TRBJ1-2,CASSPREGYGYTF
TRBV30,NA,TRBJ2-2,CAYAGRTGELFF
TRBV27,NA,TRBJ2-7,CASSFGAEQYF
TRBV9,NA,TRBJ1-6,CASSVAGNSPLHF
TRBV5-1,TRBD1,TRBJ1-1,CASSPDRATEAFF
TRBV15,TRBD2,TRBJ2-3,CATSKQLAGDDTQYF
TRBV6-5,NA,TRBJ2-6,CASSYGTSGANVLTF
TRBV15,TRBD2,TRBJ2-2,CATSRGGLAGLTGELFF
TRBV7-9,TRBD1,TRBJ2-5,CASSSGQGKTQYF
TRBV6-1,TRBD2,TRBJ2-1,CASGIAGGPDEQFF
TRBV21-1,NA,TRBJ2-4,CASSKENWSF
TRBV2,TRBD1,TRBJ1-2,CASSLKQGAGGYTF
TRBV6-6,TRBD1,TRBJ2-7,CASSYPGQGSYEQYF
TRBV5-1,TRBD1,TRBJ2-3,CASSYRTGQISGDTQYF
TRBV28,NA,TRBJ1-4,CASSPGGGPTNEKLFF
TRBV7-2,NA,TRBJ2-1,CASSLETANEQFF
TRBV9,TRBD1,TRBJ1-5,CASSAHGTGNQPQHF
TRBV6-1,NA,TRBJ2-5,CASSEALGGVRETQYF
TRBV6-5,TRBD1,TRBJ2-7,CASSNRDRGSYEQYF
TRBV6-5,NA,TRBJ1-2,CASSYSQGKNYGYTF
TRBV18,NA,TRBJ2-5,CASSPGGAPETQYF
TRBV19,NA,TRBJ1-6,CASSTPITGSPLHF
TRBV5-1,NA,TRBJ1-4,CASSLVVGPDEKLFF
TRBV27,TRBD1,TRBJ1-5,CASSMTGYSNQPQHF
TRBV6-1,TRBD1,TRBJ1-1,CASSEEGDRVDTEAFF
TRBV5-6,TRBD1,TRBJ2-1,CASSVGQVNEQFF
TRBV7-9,NA,TRBJ1-2,CASSSIPPGTPYGYTF
TRBV28,NA,TRBJ1-1,CASGGQAFF
TRBV6-9,NA,TRBJ2-1,CASSTGSYNEQFF
TRBV2,NA,TRBJ1-4,CASSFRGANEKLFF
TRBV7-9,NA,TRBJ1-1,CASSLLRGPDTEAFF
TRBV5-1,TRBD1,TRBJ1-1,CASSLDGTGGTTEAFF
TRBV5-4,TRBD2,TRBJ2-5,CASSLAMRGGEETQYF
TRBV5-1,NA,TRBJ1-2,CASHAGGRGYTF
TRBV6-4,NA,TRBJ2-2,CASSMMPGDTGELFF
TRBV30,NA,TRBJ1-1,CAWSTGLGGGEFGNTEAFF
TRBV9,NA,TRBJ1-1,CASSVVAGRSEAFF
TRBV7-2,TRBD2,TRBJ2-2,CASSSEGLAIGELFF
TRBV7-9,NA,TRBJ1-3,CASSSRGWNSGNTIYF
TRBV19,NA,TRBJ1-6,CASSRNSPLHF
TRBV7-2,NA,TRBJ2-6,CASSLVVGVVSGANVLTF
TRBV7-2,NA,TRBJ1-1,CASSLAPNTEAFF
TRBV18,TRBD1,TRBJ1-3,CASSPRTGGNYRSGNTIYF
TRBV28,TRBD1,TRBJ1-2,CASSLDRGDYGYTF
TRBV28,NA,TRBJ2-7,CASSFPERYEQYF